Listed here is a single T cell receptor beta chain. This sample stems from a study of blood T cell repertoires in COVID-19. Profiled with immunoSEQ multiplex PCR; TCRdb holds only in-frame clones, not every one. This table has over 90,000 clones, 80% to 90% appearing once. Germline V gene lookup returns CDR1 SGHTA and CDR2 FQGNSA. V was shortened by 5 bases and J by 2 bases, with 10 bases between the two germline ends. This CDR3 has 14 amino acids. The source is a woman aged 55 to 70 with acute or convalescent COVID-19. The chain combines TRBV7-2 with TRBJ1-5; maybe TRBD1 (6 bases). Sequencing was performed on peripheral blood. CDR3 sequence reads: CASSPGQRNQPQHF. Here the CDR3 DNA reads TGTGCCAGCAGCCCAGGACAGCGCAATCAGCCCCAGCATTTT.